This T cell receptor (beta chain) was captured by sequencing in a study of cytomegalovirus exposure and HLA in healthy donors. Background on the study: The roughly 120 million unique TCR beta sequences, from about 179 million T cells, were found by an earlier analysis. When roughly 420 donors were genotyped, about 81% of them were found to fall in the Caucasian-associated ancestry cluster.

The length of the CDR3 is 14 residues. The V end was cut by 4 bases, the J end by 5 bases, with 13 bases between. Germline V lookup: CDR1 SGDLS, CDR2 YYNGEE. Comments on this clone: As yet, its antigen is unknown.

Study-wide results and caveats: Some TCR beta chains (roughly 150 of them) were listed as cytomegalovirus-associated. Equally common other TCR beta chains were less clonally expanded than HLA-associated ones, a later analysis found.

The PCR had 60 Vbeta and 13 Jbeta primers. Assay: immunoSEQ multiplex PCR; the TCRdb copy retains only in-frame clones and omits some. The repertoire holds around 180,000 clones, about 80% seen once, with 0.95% to 1.4% in the top ten. The clonotype comes from a middle-aged woman in good health and CMV-seronegative. The chain recombines TRBV9 with TRBJ1-5, with a weak D call TRBD1 (6 bases). The sequenced sample consisted of PBMCs. The DNA of the CDR3 is TGTGCCAGCAGCCCCGGACAGATCGATCAGCCCCAGCATTTT. Its protein product is CASSPGQIDQPQHF. The full variable domain, rest sourced from reference TRBV9 and TRBJ1-5, is DSGVTQTPKHLITATGQRVTLRCSPRSGDLSVYWYQQSLDQGLQFLIQYYNGEERAKGNILERFSAQQFPDLHSELNLSSLELGDSALYFCASSPGQIDQPQHFGDGTRLSIL.